The clone carrying this TCR beta chain has a single count. Germline CDR1 reads SEHNR; CDR2 reads FQNEAQ (reference sequence). Trimming shortened V by 0 bases and J by 8 bases, and 7 bases separated the two germline ends. The CDR3 extends over 13 amino acids. This sample is part of a study of blood T cell repertoires in COVID-19. Across the whole study: There were acute and convalescent COVID-19 samples, and they came from the United States, Italy and Spain.

TCRdb keeps only in-frame clones here, not all; method: immunoSEQ multiplex PCR. The sample consists of over 150,000 clones, around 90% of them appearing once. Two negative PCRs, clearance, or symptom resolution characterized the recovered Cohort 3 donors. The chain employs TRBV7-9 and TRBJ1-4; TRBD1 might be the D (5 bases). Specimen: PBMCs or T cells enriched from blood (not recorded which). The TCR originated in a woman in her twenties or thirties who had recovered from COVID-19. CDR3 sequence: CASSLAKGEKLFF. As DNA, the CDR3 is TGTGCCAGCAGCTTAGCGAAGGGGGAAAAACTGTTTTTT.